What follows are 14 T cell receptor beta chains derived from one specimen sequenced in a study of neoadjuvant nivolumab and ipilimumab in lung cancer. Clones were sequenced by immunoSEQ multiplex PCR, and TCRdb holds only the in-frame ones, with some missing. The sample shows about 19,000 clones, 80% to 90% of them seen only once. Sequenced here: peripheral blood, sampled before neoadjuvant nivolumab, alone or with ipilimumab. These receptor sequences come from an adult with non-small cell lung cancer.

This clone was seen once. The chain employs TRBV5-1 and TRBJ1-4; the D is unclear. The germline V and J ends were trimmed by 0 bases and 7 bases, with 13 bases remaining between them. CDR1 SGHRS and CDR2 YFSETQ come from the germline V gene. This CDR3 is 15 amino acids long. The CDR3 sequence: CASSLEGRYGEKLFF. DNA for the CDR3: TGCGCCAGCAGCTTGGAAGGCAGGTACGGTGAAAAACTGTTTTTT. The full variable domain, in which reference TRBV5-1 and TRBJ1-4 provide the parts outside the CDR3, is KAGVTQTPRYLIKTRGQQVTLSCSPISGHRSVSWYQQTPGQGLQFLFEYFSETQRNKGNFPGRFSGRQFSNSRSEMNVSTLELGDSALYLCASSLEGRYGEKLFFGSGTQLSVL.

The V call is TRBV7-3, the J call TRBJ1-1; a possible D gene is TRBD1 (5 bases). Germline CDR1 is SGHTA and CDR2 is FQGTGA. This CDR3 is 16 amino acids long. The ends were cut back, 1 base at V and 0 bases at J, with 12 bases in the middle. The CDR3 DNA reads as TGTGCCAGCAGCTTAAGGCCAGGGCGCATGAACACTGAAGCTTTCTTT. Translating it yields CASSLRPGRMNTEAFF.

The chain has TRBV11-2 and TRBJ2-1; possibly TRBD2 for D (6 bases). In germline, CDR1 is SGHAT, CDR2 FQNNGV. This CDR3 is built from 18 residues. The V end was cut by 1 base, the J end by 7 bases, with 23 bases between. DNA of the CDR3: TGTGCCAGCAGCTTAGTAGAAGGACTCGGGAGTTTAGTAAATGAGCAGTTCTTC. Amino acid sequence: CASSLVEGLGSLVNEQFF.

This sequence joins TRBV7-9 and TRBJ2-5, with D possibly TRBD1 on 5 matching bases. The germline V gene encodes CDR1 SEHNR and CDR2 FQNEAQ (reference sequence). The CDR3 is made up of 13 amino acids. Trimming pared 5 bases from V and 2 bases from J, leaving 9 bases between. CDR3 bases: TGTGCCAGCAGCCCGACAGTTCAAGAGACCCAGTACTTC. Translated, it gives CASSPTVQETQYF.

The chain joins TRBV19 to TRBJ2-7; the match to TRBD1 covers 9 bases. The junction had 5 bases not matched to a gene; V was cut back by 8 bases and J by 0 bases. Germline assignment: CDR1 LNHDA and CDR2 SQIVND (reference sequence). The CDR3 length is 14 residues. DNA for the CDR3: TGTGCCAGTGACCCGGGACAGGGCTCCTACGAGCAGTACTTC. Residues: CASDPGQGSYEQYF. Together with reference TRBV19 and TRBJ2-7, the CDR3 gives the full variable domain: DGGITQSPKYLFRKEGQNVTLSCEQNLNHDAMYWYRQDPGQGLRLIYYSQIVNDFQKGDIAEGYSVSREKKESFPLTVTSAQKNPTAFYLCASDPGQGSYEQYFGPGTRLTVT.

This clone was counted only a few times. This chain links TRBV7-9 with TRBJ2-7, with 7 bases that match TRBD1. The CDR3 runs to 14 residues. V lost 5 bases and J lost 5; bases outside the gene matches: 9. Germline lookup yields CDR1 SEHNR and CDR2 FQNEAQ (reference sequence). CDR3 sequence reads: CASSDSRDSDEQYF. Written as DNA, the CDR3 is TGTGCCAGCAGCGATAGCCGGGACAGTGACGAGCAGTACTTC.

The chain uses TRBV18 and TRBJ2-1; D unclear. V was trimmed by 3 bases and J by 0 bases, leaving 6 bases between them. In germline, CDR1 is KGHSH, CDR2 LQKENI. This CDR3 spans 14 amino acids. The CDR3 loop reads CASSPPSSYNEQFF. DNA for the CDR3: TGTGCCAGCTCACCCCCCAGCTCCTACAATGAGCAGTTCTTC.

This CDR3 is CASGPTSGSSTGELFF. In nucleotides, the CDR3 is TGCGCCAGCGGGCCAACTAGCGGGAGTAGCACCGGGGAGCTGTTTTTT. The V call is TRBV5-1, the J call TRBJ2-2, with 11 bases identical to TRBD2. Unmatched junction bases numbered 9, after V lost 7 bases and J lost 4 bases. The germline V gene encodes CDR1 SGHRS and CDR2 YFSETQ. The CDR3 spans 16 residues.

CDR3 in amino acids: CASSLEGVSSGANVLTF. The CDR3 coding sequence is TGTGCCAGCAGCTTAGAGGGGGTTAGCTCTGGGGCCAACGTCCTGACTTTC. The J gene is TRBJ2-6, the V gene TRBV11-2; D is possibly TRBD1 or TRBD2 (5 bases each). This CDR3 comprises 17 residues. In germline, CDR1 is SGHAT, CDR2 FQNNGV. Deletions cut 0 bases from V and 0 bases from J, with 9 bases between. Complete variable domain (other parts from reference TRBV11-2 and TRBJ2-6): EAGVAQSPRYKIIEKRQSVAFWCNPISGHATLYWYQQILGQGPKLLIQFQNNGVVDDSQLPKDRFSAERLKGVDSTLKIQPAKLEDSAVYLCASSLEGVSSGANVLTFGAGSRLTVL.

About this clone itself: One end of the junction does not line up with germline, which may come from a read error. The genes are TRBV11-3 and TRBJ2-2; 9 bases agree with TRBD2. The CDR3 has 17 residues. Germline V gene data show CDR1 as SGHNT and CDR2 as YENEEA. In nucleotides, the CDR3 is TGTGCTAGCAGCTCACCGCGGGCTAGCGGGATTGGCGGGGAGCTGTTTTTT. Its translation is CASSSPRASGIGGELFF. Drawing the rest from reference TRBV11-3 and TRBJ2-2, the complete variable domain is EAGVVQSPRYKIIEKKQPVAFWCNPISGHNTLYWYLQNLGQGPELLIRYENEEAVDDSQLPKDRFSAERLKGVDSTLKIQPAELGDSAVYLCASSSPRASGIGGELFFGEGSRLTVL.

This chain connects TRBV7-6 to TRBJ2-1; 14 nucleotides align to TRBD2. The CDR3 spans 17 residues. Unmatched junction bases numbered 4, after V lost 5 bases and J lost 1 base. CDR1 and CDR2 (germline): SGHVS, FNYEAQ. The CDR3 bases are TGTGCCAGCAGCCCCCGGACTAGCGGGAGGTCCTACAATGAGCAGTTCTTC. Its translation: CASSPRTSGRSYNEQFF.

CDR3 sequence reads: CASSPKGGTYEQYF. CDR3 nucleotides: TGTGCCAGCAGCCCCAAAGGTGGGACCTACGAGCAGTACTTC. The V and J genes are TRBV11-3 and TRBJ2-7, with D uncertain. From germline, CDR1 is SGHNT and CDR2 YENEEA. There are 14 residues in the CDR3. V was trimmed by 5 bases and J by 2 bases, leaving 13 bases between them.

This clone appeared a few times. This chain joins TRBV19 and TRBJ1-4, with 8 bases matching TRBD1. The CDR3 loop spans 14 amino acids. CDR1 is LNHDA, CDR2 SQIVND, per germline (reference sequence). Unmatched junction bases numbered 9, after V lost 9 bases and J lost 6 bases. CDR3 nucleotides: TGTGCCAGCCGGACAGGGCGGACTGATGAAAAACTGTTTTTT. It translates to CASRTGRTDEKLFF.

The chain recombines TRBV29-1 with TRBJ2-1; 8 positions agree with TRBD2. This CDR3 is 15 amino acids long. Germline assignment: CDR1 SQVTM and CDR2 ANQGSEA. Trimming at V came to 3 bases and at J to 6 bases, leaving 10 bases not matched to a gene. CDR3 region: CSVEVAGRALNEQFF. The DNA for the CDR3 is TGCAGCGTTGAGGTCGCCGGGAGGGCCCTCAATGAGCAGTTCTTC.